The following is a TCR beta chain sequence with its context. Its antigen is as yet unknown. It was healthy bone marrow donors who served as donors. The data stem from a study of cytomegalovirus exposure and HLA in healthy donors. Study observations and caveats: The study flagged around 150 TCR beta chains as cytomegalovirus-associated. TRBV6-2, TRBV6-3 and other indistinguishable V segments were excluded. Immune exposure information available was restricted to CMV serostatus.

The PCR was carried out with 60 Vbeta primers and 13 Jbeta primers. Some clones are missing from TCRdb's copy, which holds only in-frame ones; the method was immunoSEQ multiplex PCR. The repertoire holds 150,000 to 200,000 clones, with 80% as singletons. V shed 1 base and J shed 7 bases, with 14 bases lying between them. Germline lookup yields CDR1 SNHLY and CDR2 FYNNEI. This CDR3 is built from 15 residues. Input material: PBMCs. V and J are TRBV2 and TRBJ1-5; no clear D gene. This receptor was identified in a male donor in good health and CMV-seropositive. CDR3 residues: CASSEGSFTRQPQHF. As DNA, the CDR3 is TGTGCCAGCAGTGAAGGGTCTTTTACCAGGCAGCCCCAGCATTTT.